Listed here are 31 T cell receptor beta chains from one sample, sequenced in a study of early T cells in non-severe SARS-CoV-2 infection. One entry per CDR3 protein results from TCRdb running MiXCR on the 5' RACE reads. The table has fewer than 65,000 distinct CDR3 sequences, 8% to 13% seen once. The sequencing input was whole blood. Receptor source: an adult who was a healthcare worker with PCR-confirmed SARS-CoV-2 infection or an uninfected control (not recorded which).

This clonotype showed up just a few times. The chain links TRBV2 to TRBJ2-1; no clear D gene. Germline V CDR1 and CDR2: SNHLY, FYNNEI. The CDR3 has 14 residues. Trimming stripped 1 base from V and 6 bases from J, with 10 bases between. CDR3: CASSEDTTSNEQFF. The CDR3 DNA reads as TGTGCCAGCAGTGAAGACACTACAAGCAATGAGCAGTTCTTC.

This clonotype was picked up many times. This chain links TRBV7-8 with TRBJ2-2; tentative D call: TRBD2 (5 bases). This CDR3 contains 16 residues. Trimming took 5 bases from V and 5 from J, leaving 18 bases between them. Germline values: CDR1 SGHVS, CDR2 FQNEAQ. The CDR3 region has the DNA TGTGCCAGCAGCACCGGAGGTCGGACTTCTACCGGGGAGCTGTTTTTT. Its translation: CASSTGGRTSTGELFF.

There are a few counts of this clonotype. The CDR3 sequence: CASAIRANEQYF. As DNA, the CDR3 is TGTGCCAGCGCCATCAGGGCCAACGAGCAGTACTTC. V is TRBV6-6 and J is TRBJ2-7, with D tentatively TRBD1 (5 bases). CDR1 is MNHNY, CDR2 SVGAGI, per germline (reference sequence). There are 12 residues in the CDR3. V dropped 8 bases and J dropped 5 bases, with 13 bases sitting between them.

The chain joins TRBV29-1 to TRBJ1-5, with 7 bases identical to TRBD1. Per germline, CDR1 SQVTM and CDR2 ANQGSEA. The V segment lost 4 bases and the J segment 0 bases; nucleotides outside the gene matches: 0. CDR3 length equals 13 residues. The CDR3 here is CSVAGGSNQPQHF. The DNA for the CDR3 is TGCAGCGTTGCAGGGGGTAGCAATCAGCCCCAGCATTTT.

The chain links TRBV21-1 to TRBJ1-4. TRBV21-1 is a pseudogene locus. The CDR3 is made up of 15 amino acids. The DNA for the CDR3 is TGTGCCAGCAGCAAAATCGGGTCAGATAATGAAAAACTGTTTTTT. Its translation is CASSKIGSDNEKLFF.

CDR3: CSSPTSFGQFF. DNA for the CDR3: TGCAGCTCCCCGACTAGCTTTGGGCAGTTCTTC. The chain joins TRBV29-1 to TRBJ2-1; 7 bases fit TRBD2. Germline CDR1 and CDR2: SQVTM and ANQGSEA. The CDR3 covers 11 residues. V trimming: 8 bases; J trimming: 12 bases; junction bases outside the gene matches: 10.

Here the CDR3 DNA reads TGTGCCAGCAGTTACGGTTCCGGGGAGCTGTTTTTT. Protein: CASSYGSGELFF. The chain recombines TRBV6-2 or TRBV6-3 with TRBJ2-2, with no clear D. CDR1 is MNHEY, CDR2 SVGEGT, per germline. The CDR3 loop spans 12 amino acids. V shed 2 bases and J shed 6 bases, with 4 bases lying between them.

This clonotype was observed at least ten times. The rearrangement uses TRBV11-1 and TRBJ1-1, with D perhaps matching TRBD1 (5 bases). CDR3 length equals 16 residues. Trimming took off 1 base at V and 2 bases at J, with 14 bases between the two ends. The germline CDR1 and CDR2 sequences are SGHAT and FQDESV (reference sequence). The CDR3 loop is CASSLGRGGTNTEAFF. CDR3 nucleotides: TGTGCCAGCAGCTTAGGAAGAGGAGGGACCAACACTGAAGCTTTCTTT.

The rearrangement joins TRBV5-1 to TRBJ2-2; no clear D. The CDR3 loop spans 15 amino acids. The germline V gene has CDR1 SGHRS and CDR2 YFSETQ. Trimming took 0 bases from V and 4 from J, leaving 10 bases between them. The CDR3 DNA reads as TGCGCCAGCAGCTTGGCCAGGCATTCCACCGGGGAGCTGTTTTTT. It specifies CASSLARHSTGELFF.

This clonotype has a handful of counts. The chain employs TRBV5-4 and TRBJ2-3; tentative D call: TRBD2 (6 bases). Germline CDR1 SGHNT, CDR2 YYREEE (reference sequence). The CDR3 sequence is 14 residues long. Trimming left V 4 bases short and J 6 bases short, with 15 bases between. CDR3 protein: CASSRRRGPDTQYF. CDR3 sequence (DNA): TGTGCCAGCAGCCGGAGGCGGGGTCCCGATACGCAGTATTTT.

The chain links TRBV7-3 to TRBJ2-2; D tentatively fits TRBD1 or TRBD2 (5 bases each). Between the trimmed V and J ends, which lost 0 bases and 6 bases, there was a span of 11 bases. CDR3 length equals 15 residues. Germline values: CDR1 SGHTA, CDR2 FQGTGA. The CDR3 sequence: CASSLTGVGSGELFF. The CDR3 coding sequence is TGTGCCAGCAGCTTAACGGGGGTTGGCTCCGGGGAGCTGTTTTTT.

The V and J genes are TRBV29-1 and TRBJ2-7, with TRBD1 matching over 9 bases. From germline, CDR1 is SQVTM and CDR2 ANQGSEA. J gave up 4 bases and V 5 bases, and 6 bases lay outside the gene matches. The CDR3 runs to 13 residues. The CDR3 DNA reads TGCAGCGTTACGGGACAGGGTTTTTACGAGCAGTACTTC. Its translation is CSVTGQGFYEQYF.

At least ten counts were recorded for this clonotype. The genes are TRBV5-3 and TRBJ2-3; 7 positions agree with TRBD2. TRBV5-3 is an ORF for which the function is uncertain. V lost 1 base and J lost 0; bases outside the gene matches: 14. The CDR3 spans 19 residues. The CDR3 loop is CARSLYGGSLPTSTDTQYF. CDR3 nucleotide sequence: TGTGCCAGAAGCTTGTACGGCGGGAGCCTTCCGACTAGCACAGATACGCAGTATTTT.

This rearrangement joins TRBV19 to TRBJ2-1; a possible D gene is TRBD2 (5 bases). CDR3 size: 13 residues. From germline, CDR1 is LNHDA and CDR2 SQIVND (reference sequence). V dropped 6 bases and J dropped 2 bases, with 8 bases sitting between them. The CDR3 here is CASRGRAYNEQFF. The CDR3 region has the DNA TGTGCCAGTAGGGGGAGAGCCTACAATGAGCAGTTCTTC.

This clonotype was detected only a few times. The chain uses TRBV4-3 and TRBJ2-1, with 7 positions matching TRBD1. Germline CDR1 LGHNA, CDR2 YSLEER. The CDR3 is made up of 18 amino acids. V lost 4 bases to trimming and J lost 5 bases; unmatched junction nucleotides: 17. CDR3 residues: CASSLTWAADQGDNEQFF. CDR3 in DNA: TGCGCCAGCAGCCTGACATGGGCGGCGGACCAGGGGGACAATGAGCAGTTCTTC.

The chain joins TRBV5-8 to TRBJ1-5; D is unclear. The CDR3 is 13 amino acids. From germline, CDR1 is SGHTS and CDR2 YDEGEE. With 4 bases removed from V and 6 bases from J, the gap between germline ends came to 11 bases. As DNA, the CDR3 is TGTGCCAGCAGCCAACATGGGCGTCAGCCCCAGCATTTT. As protein: CASSQHGRQPQHF.

This clonotype came up many times. This sequence joins TRBV6-2 or TRBV6-3 and TRBJ2-1; D unresolved. This CDR3 has 13 amino acids. V dropped 2 bases and J dropped 9 bases, with 11 bases sitting between them. CDR1 is MNHEY, CDR2 SVGEGT, per germline. For the CDR3, the DNA is TGTGCCAGCAGTTACCCTCAACCTGGTGAGCAGTTCTTC. It is translated as CASSYPQPGEQFF.

This clonotype was seen many times. The genes are TRBV10-3 and TRBJ1-3; TRBD1 agrees at 7 bases. V dropped 5 bases and J dropped 4; count of bases not matched to a gene: 8. The germline gives CDR1 ENHRY, CDR2 SYGVKD. This CDR3 contains 15 residues. The CDR3 nucleotides read TGTGCCATCAGTCGAACCGGGACAGAAGGAAACACCATATATTTT. Its translation: CAISRTGTEGNTIYF.

This clonotype was seen ten or more times. The chain carries TRBV6-2 or TRBV6-3 and TRBJ2-5; 7 bases align to TRBD2. With 2 bases clipped from V and 2 bases from J, the junction kept 14 bases outside the gene matches. The CDR3 loop spans 18 amino acids. Germline CDR1 reads MNHEY; CDR2 reads SVGEGT. The CDR3 sequence is CASSYGLESSEGQETQYF. The CDR3 DNA sequence: TGTGCCAGCAGTTACGGACTAGAGTCTTCTGAGGGACAAGAGACCCAGTACTTC.

This clonotype was counted only a few times. The chain is built from TRBV18 and TRBJ1-4; D unresolved. V gave up 3 bases and J gave up 0 bases, with 11 bases separating them. This CDR3 is built from 16 residues. Germline loops: CDR1 KGHSH, CDR2 LQKENI. The CDR3 nucleotides read TGTGCCAGCTCACCGGTGGCGTCAACAACTAATGAAAAACTGTTTTTT. This encodes CASSPVASTTNEKLFF.

The chain uses TRBV7-7 and TRBJ2-5; D is ambiguous. The CDR3 sequence is 14 residues long. The germline V gene encodes CDR1 SSHAT and CDR2 FNYEAQ (reference sequence). Trimming took off 5 bases at V and 4 bases at J, with 14 bases between the two ends. The CDR3 coding sequence is TGTGCCAGCAGCCCGATTGGAGTGGCAGAGACCCAGTACTTC. Translation: CASSPIGVAETQYF.

Points on this clonotype: A much larger clonotype is one base distant, so this may be a read error. Because it lacks the conserved phenylalanine or tryptophan at the end, this CDR3 is likely a read error. The chain has TRBV30 and TRBJ1-2; 7 bases are shared with TRBD1. Germline loops: CDR1 GTSNPN, CDR2 SVGIG (reference sequence). This CDR3 spans 16 amino acids. J gave up 4 bases and V 0 bases, and 11 bases lay outside the gene matches. The chain's CDR3 is CAWSVDRAVGGYGYTS. The CDR3 nucleotides are TGTGCCTGGAGTGTCGACAGGGCCGTCGGGGGCTATGGCTACACCTCC.

This clonotype came up many times. The rearrangement joins TRBV25-1 to TRBJ2-6, with no clear D. Trimming shortened V by 8 bases and J by 4 bases, and 3 bases separated the two germline ends. This CDR3 contains 11 residues. The germline CDR1 and CDR2 sequences are MGHDK and SYGVNS. In nucleotides, the CDR3 is TGTGCCAGCGGCGGGGCCAACGTCCTGACTTTC. Its protein is CASGGANVLTF.

This chain connects TRBV7-2 to TRBJ2-1, with TRBD1 identical over 7 bases. The CDR3 covers 13 residues. From germline, CDR1 is SGHTA and CDR2 FQGNSA. V trimming: 5 bases; J trimming: 15 bases; junction bases outside the gene matches: 13. For the CDR3, the DNA is TGTGCCAGCAGCCCAGGACAGGCCTTCTTGACGTTCTTC. Amino acids: CASSPGQAFLTFF. Filled out from reference TRBV7-2 and TRBJ2-1, the complete variable domain reads GAGVSQSPSNKVTEKGKDVELRCDPISGHTALYWYRQSLGQGLEFLIYFQGNSAPDKSGLPSDRFSAERTGGSVSTLTIQRTQQEDSAVYLCASSPGQAFLTFFGPGTRLTVL.

This clonotype was recorded many times. J is TRBJ1-4 and V is TRBV7-8, with D perhaps TRBD1 (5 bases). The CDR3 loop spans 15 amino acids. V lost 5 bases, J lost 5 bases, and 15 bases lay in between. Germline CDR1 is SGHVS and CDR2 is FQNEAQ. The CDR3 nucleotides are TGTGCCAGCAGCCACGGTGCAGGGATGAATGAAAAACTGTTTTTT. Residues: CASSHGAGMNEKLFF.

This clonotype was detected ten times or more. The J gene is TRBJ2-7, the V gene TRBV27; D might be TRBD2 (5 bases). The CDR3 runs to 14 residues. The V gene lost 2 bases and the J gene lost 4 bases, with 12 bases spanning the gap. Germline V CDR1 and CDR2: MNHEY, SMNVEV (reference sequence). The CDR3 DNA follows: TGTGCCAGCAGTTTAAGAGGGAATTGGTACGAGCAGTACTTC. It encodes CASSLRGNWYEQYF.

The CDR3 region has the DNA TGTGCCAGCAGTCCCGGGACAATGTACAATGAGCAGTTCTTC. This codes for CASSPGTMYNEQFF. The chain uses TRBV6-2 or TRBV6-3 and TRBJ2-1, with D tentatively TRBD1 (6 bases). The V gene's germline CDR1 is MNHEY and CDR2 SVGEGT. V lost 5 bases and J lost 4, with 12 bases in between. This CDR3 is 14 amino acids long.

At least ten counts were recorded for this clonotype. The gene calls are TRBV19 and TRBJ2-6; 8 bases fit TRBD1. The CDR3 spans 20 residues. Germline assignment: CDR1 LNHDA and CDR2 SQIVND (reference sequence). The trim removed 3 bases at V and 0 bases at J, leaving 13 bases unmatched. The DNA for the CDR3 is TGTGCCAGTAGTATTTCAGGGGGCCATATCAGGAGCTCTGGGGCCAACGTCCTGACTTTC. This codes for CASSISGGHIRSSGANVLTF.

This clonotype was picked up many times. V gene TRBV7-8 combines with J gene TRBJ2-1; a weak D match, TRBD1 (5 bases). The V gene's germline CDR1 is SGHVS and CDR2 FQNEAQ. This CDR3 spans 12 amino acids. The V end was cut by 2 bases, the J end by 10 bases, with 9 bases between. The CDR3 DNA is TGTGCCAGCAGCTTACGTCAGGGCGAGCAGTTCTTC. This encodes CASSLRQGEQFF.

In this sample, this clonotype turned up many times. The chain joins TRBV5-1 to TRBJ1-1; D is undetermined. CDR3 size: 14 residues. Germline-derived CDR1 and CDR2 are SGHRS and YFSETQ. V was trimmed by 1 base and J by 6 bases, leaving 13 bases between them. CDR3 nucleotides: TGCGCCAGCAGCTTGAGTACGTCAAGGGCTGAAGCTTTCTTT. The encoded protein is CASSLSTSRAEAFF.

Concerning this clonotype: An end of the junction does not agree with germline; a read error may underlie this. The rearrangement uses TRBV29-1 and TRBJ1-1, with D tentatively TRBD1 (5 bases). Looked up from germline, CDR1 is SQVTM and CDR2 is ANQGSEA. CDR3 size: 12 residues. DNA for the CDR3: TGCAGCGTTGCGGGACCGGGGTCTGAGGCTTTCTTT. Amino acid sequence: CSVAGPGSEAFF.